Included here is one T cell receptor (beta chain) sequence, with context. This record comes from a study of blood T cell repertoires in COVID-19. Study-wide context: Acute-phase and convalescent COVID-19 samples originated in the United States, Italy and Spain. Nucleic acid was either cDNA or gDNA, and it came from T cells, B-cell-depleted T cells, or PBMCs.

Deletions cut 5 bases from V and 0 bases from J, with 17 bases between. CDR3 length: 16 residues. CDR1 and CDR2 from the germline V gene are MGHRA and YSYEKL. Per the study methods: Estimation of nucleated cell counts relied on the amplification of reference gene primers. Using immunoSEQ multiplex PCR, the repertoire was profiled, and TCRdb retains in-frame clones only, with some absent. V and J calls and clone size are given by that table; D and trimming were obtained from the DNA. The sample carries 290,000 or so clones, approximately 90% recorded once. V is TRBV4-1 and J is TRBJ2-7; a weak D match, TRBD1 (7 bases). The sequencing sample was made of peripheral blood. The receptor comes from a young woman with COVID-19, enrolled during active disease. This CDR3 reads CASSAGQMLSSYEQYF. DNA of the CDR3: TGCGCCAGCAGCGCGGGACAGATGTTAAGCTCCTACGAGCAGTACTTC.